The sample holds a few counts of the clone carrying this TCR beta chain. What it binds is not known. As the sequencing template, cDNA was produced by extracting RNA and reverse transcribing it. Profiled with immunoSEQ multiplex PCR; TCRdb holds only in-frame clones, not every one. The sample consists of some 170,000 clones, approximately 59% of them appearing once. This sample was taken from a study of CD8+ T cells in alopecia areata. General observations from the study: Sharing of TCR sequences between patients (possibly for HLA-related reasons) was less clear than in mice.

The CDR3 is 13 residues long. Trimming cost V 1 base and J 6 bases, with 7 bases left between them. CDR1 and CDR2 from the germline V gene are SGHTA and FQGNSA. The treatment was: oral pan-JAK inhibitor, 5-10 mg twice daily. This specimen consisted of CD4+ T cells sorted from blood, obtained at approximately week 56, from a patient treated with tofacitinib. The sequence was collected from a human donor with alopecia areata. V is TRBV7-2 and J is TRBJ1-5; D gene ambiguous. The CDR3 is CASSLEVSQPQHF. Written as DNA, the CDR3 is TGTGCCAGCAGCTTAGAGGTCAGTCAGCCCCAGCATTTT.